This is a list of T cell receptor beta chains from one sample in a study of cytomegalovirus exposure and HLA in healthy donors. Produced via immunoSEQ multiplex PCR; TCRdb's table is partial and in-frame only. The table shows fewer than 200,000 clones, with roughly 70% occurring only once. Material: PBMCs. All receptors come from a girl aged 10 to 17 in good health and CMV-seronegative. The conserved cysteine and the conserved F or W are not part of the CDR3 here. The order of the fields is CDR3 protein, CDR3 length, J gene, V gene.

ASSGDRVDTGELF | 13 | TRBJ2-2 | TRBV27
ASSLVGELDEQY | 12 | TRBJ2-7 | TRBV5-1
ASSRSGGKTEAF | 12 | TRBJ1-1 | TRBV7-9
ASSEGLANTYEQY | 13 | TRBJ2-7 | TRBV2
ASSPRQGAESPLH | 13 | TRBJ1-6 | TRBV2
ASSLTGTSATEQY | 13 | TRBJ2-7 | TRBV11-3
ASSESTAGVEQY | 12 | TRBJ2-7 | TRBV6-1
ASSTNTGVGTEAF | 13 | TRBJ1-1 | TRBV9
ASTTAGGPNYGYT | 13 | TRBJ1-2 | TRBV19
ASSEPGQGAGGANVLT | 16 | TRBJ2-6 | TRBV10-2
ASSLPVYEQY | 10 | TRBJ2-7 | TRBV7-3
ASASLPGGYT | 10 | TRBJ1-2 | TRBV25-1
ASTRGGGGGMDEQF | 14 | TRBJ2-1 | TRBV7-6
ASSSLSRRQGRSNTEAF | 17 | TRBJ1-1 | TRBV11-2
ASSFGTGSTDTQY | 13 | TRBJ2-3 | TRBV7-3
ASSPGRGLSYEQY | 13 | TRBJ2-7 | TRBV6-5
ASSVVYYEQY | 10 | TRBJ2-7 | TRBV7-9
ASSELGQGSGNTIY | 14 | TRBJ1-3 | TRBV2
ASSRLPKTGRTEAF | 14 | TRBJ1-1 | TRBV14
ASSPAGGPATEAF | 13 | TRBJ1-1 | TRBV27
ASGPGHSNQPQH | 12 | TRBJ1-5 | TRBV7-8
ASSSRLTETQY | 11 | TRBJ2-5 | TRBV7-6